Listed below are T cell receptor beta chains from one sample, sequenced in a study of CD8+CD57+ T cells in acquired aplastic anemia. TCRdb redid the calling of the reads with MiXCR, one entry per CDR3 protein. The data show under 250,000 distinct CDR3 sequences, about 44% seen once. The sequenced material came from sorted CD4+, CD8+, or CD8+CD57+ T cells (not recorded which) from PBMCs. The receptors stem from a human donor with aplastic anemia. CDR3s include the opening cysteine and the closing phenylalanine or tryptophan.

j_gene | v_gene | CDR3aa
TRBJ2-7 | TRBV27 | CASRAGGPYYEQYF
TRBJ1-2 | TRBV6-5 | CASSYGKRLSRGYTF
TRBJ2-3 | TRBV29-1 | CSVEADGATSGITDTQYF
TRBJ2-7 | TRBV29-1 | CSVEKGQGEQYF
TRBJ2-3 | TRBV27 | CASLGGRTDTQYF
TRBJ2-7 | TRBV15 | CATSSPSSANPPGEQYF
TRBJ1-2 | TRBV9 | CASSPGTGSYYTF
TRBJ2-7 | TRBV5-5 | CASSLSLAGSYYEQYF
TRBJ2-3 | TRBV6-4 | CASSGGQGESDTQYF
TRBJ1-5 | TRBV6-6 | CASTPRGGSNQPQHF
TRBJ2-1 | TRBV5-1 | CASSLDWGNEQFF
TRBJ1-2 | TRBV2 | CASRATGSYGYTF
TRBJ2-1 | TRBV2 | CASSEGLVSTYNEQFF
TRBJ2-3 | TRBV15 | CATSADRGLDTPYF
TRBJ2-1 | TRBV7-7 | CASSLIRDSSDERFF
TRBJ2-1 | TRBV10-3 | CAISESASGEFDEQFF
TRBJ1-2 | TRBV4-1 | CASSQLNRAPINYGYTF
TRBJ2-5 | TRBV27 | CASSPQRDQETQYF
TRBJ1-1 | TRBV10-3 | CAISEEPENTEAFF
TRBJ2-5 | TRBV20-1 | CNAQETQYF
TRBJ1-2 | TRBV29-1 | CSVVGEGNYGYTF
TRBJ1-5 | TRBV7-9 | CASSRQGEEGEPQHF
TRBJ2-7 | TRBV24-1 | CATSDGTLYEQYF
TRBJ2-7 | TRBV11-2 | CASSFPGPYEQYF
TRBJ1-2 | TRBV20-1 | CSARDPWSRTGSGYTF
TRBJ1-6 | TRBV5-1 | CASSADSPLHF
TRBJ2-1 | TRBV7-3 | CASSPSGGTRYNEQFF
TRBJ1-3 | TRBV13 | CASSLQGNTIYF
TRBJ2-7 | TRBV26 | CASCFAGAYERYF
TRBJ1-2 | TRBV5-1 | CASSLSPGRGGYTF
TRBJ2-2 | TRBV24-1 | CATSDFRAGNGELFF
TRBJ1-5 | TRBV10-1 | CASSQGANQPQHF
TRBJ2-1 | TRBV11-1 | CASSKMGYNEQFF
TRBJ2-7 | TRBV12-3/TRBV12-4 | CASSFSSYEQCF
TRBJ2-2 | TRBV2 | CASSEFAGDLTGELFF
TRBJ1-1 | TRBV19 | CASTWGYTEAFF
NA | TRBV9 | CASSVVEGLAGNNEQFF
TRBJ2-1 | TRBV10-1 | CASSREQFF
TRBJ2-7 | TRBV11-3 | CASSLGTLEQYF
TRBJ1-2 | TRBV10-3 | CASSLSRGRGYGYAF
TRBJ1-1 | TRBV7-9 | CASSLRSTEAFF
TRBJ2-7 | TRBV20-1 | CSAIKDPSMGEQYF
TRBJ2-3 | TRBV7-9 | CASSVPTGSITDTQYF